The 15 T cell receptor beta chains reported below all come from one sample, sequenced in a study of T cell responses to AZD1222 COVID-19 vaccine. Only in-frame clones appear in the TCRdb table, and some are missing; sequencing was by immunoSEQ multiplex PCR. The sample includes around 190,000 clones, about 92% of them seen just once. The material sequenced was peripheral blood, taken on day 0 of AZD1222 vaccination. Receptors were obtained from an adult in good health.

The V and J genes are TRBV6-5 and TRBJ2-3; no clear D. In germline, CDR1 is MNHEY, CDR2 SVGAGI. The length of the CDR3 is 16 residues. The germline V and J ends were trimmed by 0 bases and 5 bases, with 15 bases remaining between them. CDR3 amino acids: CASSYSSGRSIDTQYF. For the CDR3, the DNA is TGTGCCAGCAGTTACTCGAGTGGGCGTAGTATAGATACGCAGTATTTT.

The gene calls are TRBV5-1 and TRBJ1-2; 7 nucleotides match TRBD1. V shed 5 bases, J shed 3 bases, and the junction held 7 bases outside the gene matches. The germline gives CDR1 SGHRS, CDR2 YFSETQ. CDR3 length equals 14 residues. The CDR3 DNA is TGCGCCAGCAGAACAGGGGCCGCTGACTATGGCTACACCTTC. Amino acids: CASRTGAADYGYTF.

The chain combines TRBV7-2 with TRBJ1-5; weak D call: TRBD1 (5 bases). CDR1 is SGHTA and CDR2 is FQGNSA in the germline V gene. The CDR3 totals 13 residues. V was shortened by 5 bases and J by 7 bases, with 12 bases between the two germline ends. In nucleotides, the CDR3 is TGTGCCAGCAGCGCAGGGACGATACAGCCCCAGCATTTT. It yields the protein CASSAGTIQPQHF.

This clone has just one count. The V call is TRBV6-5, the J call TRBJ1-2; TRBD1 matches at 9 bases. The germline gives CDR1 MNHEY, CDR2 SVGAGI. J lost 4 bases, V lost 6 bases, and 6 bases had no gene match. The CDR3 covers 14 residues. Here the CDR3 reads CASRSSGQGYGYTF. The CDR3 DNA is TGTGCCAGCAGGTCCTCGGGACAGGGCTATGGCTACACCTTC.

The chain employs TRBV9 and TRBJ1-6, with 8 bases that match TRBD1. This CDR3 has 14 amino acids. After removal of 4 bases from V and 10 bases from J, the junction contained 7 bases not matched to a gene. Germline CDR1 SGDLS, CDR2 YYNGEE. The CDR3 sequence is CASSPRTGTSPLHF. Here the CDR3 DNA reads TGTGCCAGCAGCCCCCGGACAGGGACCTCACCCCTCCACTTT. The complete variable domain, with remaining parts taken from reference TRBV9 and TRBJ1-6, reads DSGVTQTPKHLITATGQRVTLRCSPRSGDLSVYWYQQSLDQGLQFLIQYYNGEERAKGNILERFSAQQFPDLHSELNLSSLELGDSALYFCASSPRTGTSPLHFGNGTRLTVT.

The chain is built from TRBV27 and TRBJ1-2; tentatively, D is TRBD1 (5 bases). Germline values: CDR1 MNHEY, CDR2 SMNVEV (reference sequence). Trimming removed 6 bases from V and 4 bases from J, with 12 bases in between. The CDR3 contains 13 residues. The CDR3 loop is CASRSGQGYGYTF. The CDR3 DNA sequence: TGTGCCAGCAGATCAGGGCAGGGCTATGGCTACACCTTC.

This chain links TRBV18 with TRBJ1-2; D remains unclear. V dropped 4 bases and J dropped 2 bases, with 8 bases sitting between them. CDR1 and CDR2 (germline): KGHSH, LQKENI. The CDR3 is 13 amino acids. CDR3 bases: TGTGCCAGCTCACTACGCATGAACTATGGCTACACCTTC. This translates into CASSLRMNYGYTF.

This chain uses TRBV5-1 with TRBJ1-6; 7 nucleotides align to TRBD1. The CDR3 contains 15 residues. Unmatched junction bases numbered 10, after V lost 4 bases and J lost 9 bases. CDR1 and CDR2 from the germline V gene are SGHRS and YFSETQ. CDR3: CASSPTGVEASPLHF. The DNA of the CDR3 is TGCGCCAGCAGCCCCACAGGGGTTGAGGCTTCACCCCTCCACTTT. Supplemented by reference TRBV5-1 and TRBJ1-6, the full variable domain reads KAGVTQTPRYLIKTRGQQVTLSCSPISGHRSVSWYQQTPGQGLQFLFEYFSETQRNKGNFPGRFSGRQFSNSRSEMNVSTLELGDSALYLCASSPTGVEASPLHFGNGTRLTVT.

This clone showed up just once. The chain joins TRBV5-1 to TRBJ1-1, with D tentatively TRBD1 (6 bases). There are 14 residues in the CDR3. The V and J ends lost 9 bases and 0 bases respectively, with 15 bases between them. Germline CDR1 and CDR2: SGHRS and YFSETQ. In nucleotides, the CDR3 is TGCGCCACCAAGACAGGAGCCATGAACACTGAAGCTTTCTTT. Its translation is CATKTGAMNTEAFF.

This sequence joins TRBV5-5 and TRBJ1-1, with TRBD1 as a possible D gene (5 bases). Germline V lookup: CDR1 SGHKS, CDR2 YYEKEE (reference sequence). Trimming removed 4 bases from V and 0 bases from J, with 10 bases in between. The CDR3 runs 14 residues. DNA of the CDR3: TGTGCCAGCAGCACCGGACACTTGAACACTGAAGCTTTCTTT. The encoded protein is CASSTGHLNTEAFF.

The rearrangement uses TRBV24-1 and TRBJ2-1, with D perhaps TRBD1 (5 bases). V shed 4 bases and J shed 0 bases, with 12 bases lying between them. Looked up from germline, CDR1 is KGHDR and CDR2 is SFDVKD. This CDR3 has 16 residues. The CDR3 here is CATSDRRVSSYNEQFF. As DNA, the CDR3 is TGTGCCACCAGTGACCGCAGGGTGAGCTCCTACAATGAGCAGTTCTTC.

The chain links TRBV5-1 to TRBJ2-3; 9 nucleotides line up with TRBD2. The CDR3 covers 16 residues. V was clipped by 3 bases and J by 2 bases; unmatched bases: 7. CDR1 is SGHRS, CDR2 YFSETQ, per germline. CDR3 region: CASSYGSGGYTDTQYF. The DNA of the CDR3 is TGCGCCAGCAGCTATGGTAGCGGGGGCTACACAGATACGCAGTATTTT.

In this sample, this clone turned up once. The chain links TRBV18 to TRBJ1-4, with 8 bases that match TRBD1. Germline V gene data show CDR1 as KGHSH and CDR2 as LQKENI. The CDR3 length is 15 residues. V lost 2 bases, J lost 8 bases, and 7 bases stayed unmatched. CDR3 DNA: TGTGCCAGCTCACCATATGTGACAGGGGAAGAAAAACTGTTTTTT. It specifies CASSPYVTGEEKLFF.

This clone was observed once. The chain couples TRBV4-2 to TRBJ1-5; no clear D. The CDR3 runs 14 residues. V was shortened by 0 bases and J by 5 bases, with 8 bases between the two germline ends. CDR1 and CDR2 from the germline V gene are LGHNA and YNFKEQ. The CDR3 DNA is TGTGCCAGCAGCCAAGATAAACGGGATCAGCCCCAGCATTTT. Translation gives CASSQDKRDQPQHF.

The genes are TRBV5-1 and TRBJ1-6; D is undetermined. The length of the CDR3 is 14 residues. V lost 6 bases and J lost 10, with 17 bases in between. CDR1 and CDR2 from the germline V gene are SGHRS and YFSETQ. CDR3: CASTLESSGSPLHF. The CDR3 DNA reads TGCGCCAGCACCCTGGAATCATCTGGGTCACCCCTCCACTTT.